This TCR beta chain comes out of a study of blood T cells in healthy people across ages. The study, taken as a whole, reports: Older age coincided with a roughly linear decline in TCR beta diversity per million T cells.

Samples each yielded at least 5 micrograms of total RNA. A note on this clonotype: Its target is not known.

A second roughly 7 to 12 cycle PCR used barcoded and J-beta primers. Researchers report that a template-switch adaptor with 12 random nucleotides tagged each cDNA molecule. TCRdb independently ran MiXCR on the 5' RACE reads; one entry per CDR3 protein. The table includes about 940,000 distinct CDR3 sequences, about 48% detected once. CDR1 is ENHRY and CDR2 is SYGVKD in the germline V gene. The CDR3 is 15 residues long. This receptor was taken from a man aged 25-40 years in good health. The chain uses TRBV10-3 and TRBJ2-4; 10 nucleotides align to TRBD1. Matching the DNA end better, TRBJ2-7 makes the J call doubtful. Sequenced input: blood. The CDR3 bases are TGTGCCATCAGTGAGCTGGACAGGGGGAGGGGCGAGCAGTACTTC. Translated: CAISELDRGRGEQYF.